These 4 T cell receptor beta chains were all obtained from the same sample, sequenced in a study of T cell responses to AZD1222 COVID-19 vaccine. Repertoires were generated with immunoSEQ multiplex PCR, while TCRdb's copy carries only in-frame clones and drops some. The sample includes more than 150,000 clones, around 94% of them seen just once. This specimen consisted of peripheral blood, obtained 28 days after the second AZD1222 dose. The receptors were sampled from an adult who received the AZD1222 COVID-19 vaccine.

The DNA for the CDR3 is TGTGCCAGCAGCATAACCAGAGGGGCAGGGATGACTGAAGCTTTCTTT. Translated: CASSITRGAGMTEAFF. The rearrangement joins TRBV7-8 to TRBJ1-1, with D possibly being TRBD1 (5 bases). The CDR3 sequence is 16 residues long. V lost 5 bases, J lost 5 bases, and 21 bases lay in between. Germline V gene data show CDR1 as SGHVS and CDR2 as FQNEAQ.

The J gene is TRBJ1-1, the V gene TRBV3-1 (or the pseudogene TRBV3-2); the D gene is possibly TRBD1 (5 bases). Germline-derived CDR1 and CDR2 are LGHDT and YNNKEL (reference sequence). Deletions cut 5 bases from V and 8 bases from J, with 21 bases between. The CDR3 consists of 15 residues. CDR3 nucleotide sequence: TGTGCCAGCAGCTTCTCCCAGGGTATTCTCTTCGAAGCTTTCTTT. Its protein product is CASSFSQGILFEAFF.

The J gene is TRBJ2-7, the V gene TRBV5-1; tentative D call: TRBD2 (6 bases). Germline lookup yields CDR1 SGHRS and CDR2 YFSETQ. CDR3 length: 15 amino acids. V lost 0 bases to trimming and J lost 5 bases, with 15 bases between them. The CDR3 DNA sequence: TGCGCCAGCAGCTTGGATTCCCCGGGGGTAGACGAGCAGTACTTC. Translating it yields CASSLDSPGVDEQYF. Supplemented by reference TRBV5-1 and TRBJ2-7, the full variable domain reads KAGVTQTPRYLIKTRGQQVTLSCSPISGHRSVSWYQQTPGQGLQFLFEYFSETQRNKGNFPGRFSGRQFSNSRSEMNVSTLELGDSALYLCASSLDSPGVDEQYFGPGTRLTVT.

The chain joins TRBV24-1 to TRBJ1-1; unclear D gene. The CDR3 loop spans 13 amino acids. From germline, CDR1 is KGHDR and CDR2 SFDVKD. V was pared by 3 bases and J by 1 base, with 5 bases between. This chain's CDR3 is CATSDTENTEAFF. The CDR3 region has the DNA TGTGCCACCAGTGATACGGAGAACACTGAAGCTTTCTTT.